The source of this T cell receptor (beta chain) is a study of blood T cell repertoires in COVID-19. In the study overall: Samples representing acute and convalescent COVID-19 were sourced from the United States, Italy and Spain. Sources were T cells, B-cell-depleted T cells, or PBMCs; the material itself was cDNA or gDNA.

The trim removed 1 base at V and 6 bases at J, leaving 3 bases unmatched. The CDR3 extends over 14 amino acids. Germline V lookup: CDR1 SGHRS, CDR2 YFSETQ. In the authors' methods: Researchers report that nucleated cell counts were estimated from reference gene primer amplification. Clones were sequenced by immunoSEQ multiplex PCR, and TCRdb holds only the in-frame ones, with some missing. V, J and clone size are taken as reported in that table, and D and trimming were inferred from the DNA itself. This table holds about 200,000 clones, roughly 88% found once. The TCR comes from a man in his fifties or sixties with acute or convalescent COVID-19. This chain joins TRBV5-1 and TRBJ1-5; 8 nucleotides line up with TRBD1. Sequencing was performed on peripheral blood. The CDR3 sequence is CASSLTGGGQPQHF. The CDR3 coding sequence is TGCGCCAGCAGCTTGACAGGGGGTGGTCAGCCCCAGCATTTT.